The entry below describes one T cell receptor beta chain. After removal of 1 base from V and 3 bases from J, the junction contained 14 bases not matched to a gene. Germline V CDR1 and CDR2: SEHNR, FQNEAQ (reference sequence). This CDR3 region has 18 residues. Sequencing was performed with immunoSEQ multiplex PCR; in TCRdb, only in-frame clones are kept and a portion is missing. The table includes roughly 200,000 clones, about 86% detected once. The sample originates from a study of blood T cell repertoires in COVID-19. At the level of the study: Collection of acute and convalescent COVID-19 samples took place in the United States, Italy and Spain.

The sequence derives from a man aged 18 to 35 with active or convalescent COVID-19. This sequence joins TRBV7-9 and TRBJ1-1; 7 bases align to TRBD1. The sample taken for sequencing was peripheral blood. This CDR3 is CASSLVGSYGRGDTEAFF. CDR3 DNA: TGTGCCAGCAGCTTAGTGGGATCTTACGGCAGGGGGGACACTGAAGCTTTCTTT.